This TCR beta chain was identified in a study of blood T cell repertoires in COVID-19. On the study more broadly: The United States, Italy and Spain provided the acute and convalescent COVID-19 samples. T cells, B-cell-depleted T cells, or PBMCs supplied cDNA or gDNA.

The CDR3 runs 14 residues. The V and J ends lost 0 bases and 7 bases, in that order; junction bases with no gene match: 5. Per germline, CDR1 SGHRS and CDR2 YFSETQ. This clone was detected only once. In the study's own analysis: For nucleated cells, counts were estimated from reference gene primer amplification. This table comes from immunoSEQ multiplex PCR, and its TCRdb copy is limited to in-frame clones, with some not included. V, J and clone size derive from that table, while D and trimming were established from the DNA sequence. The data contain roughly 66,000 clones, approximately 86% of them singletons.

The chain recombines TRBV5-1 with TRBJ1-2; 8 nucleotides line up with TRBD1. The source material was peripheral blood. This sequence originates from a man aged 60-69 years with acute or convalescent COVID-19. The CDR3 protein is CASSLDAGGGGYTF. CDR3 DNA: TGCGCCAGCAGCTTGGATGCAGGGGGCGGTGGCTACACCTTC.